A single sample is the source of the 17 T cell receptor beta chains below, sequenced in a study of cytomegalovirus exposure and HLA in healthy donors. Primers included in the PCR were 60 Vbeta and 13 Jbeta primers. Data came from immunoSEQ multiplex PCR; TCRdb stores just in-frame clones and leaves some out. The data contain 95,000 to 130,000 clones, roughly 79% of them singletons. Sequencing was performed on PBMCs. The receptors were sampled from a woman aged 18-30 years in good health and CMV-seronegative.

The V gene is TRBV2, the J gene TRBJ1-5, with 8 bases matching TRBD1. This CDR3 has 14 residues. CDR1 SNHLY and CDR2 FYNNEI come from the germline V gene. The J segment lost 7 bases and the V segment lost 4 bases, leaving 6 bases of the junction unmatched. The CDR3 protein is CASSVEQGEQPQHF. The CDR3 DNA reads as TGTGCCAGCAGTGTAGAACAGGGGGAACAGCCCCAGCATTTT. Full variable domain (rest looked up from reference TRBV2 and TRBJ1-5): EPEVTQTPSHQVTQMGQEVILRCVPISNHLYFYWYRQILGQKVEFLVSFYNNEISEKSEIFDDQFSVERPDGSNFTLKIRSTKLEDSAMYFCASSVEQGEQPQHFGDGTRLSIL.

The chain has TRBV15 and TRBJ2-7; weak D call: TRBD2 (5 bases). Germline V gene data show CDR1 as LNHNV and CDR2 as YYDKDF (reference sequence). The CDR3 consists of 15 residues. V gave up 2 bases and J gave up 0 bases, with 11 bases separating them. The CDR3 region is CATSRPTGVSYEQYF. CDR3 nucleotides: TGTGCCACCAGCAGACCTACCGGGGTCTCCTACGAGCAGTACTTC.

The V gene is TRBV4-1, the J gene TRBJ1-2, with 11 bases lining up with TRBD1. Germline CDR1 MGHRA, CDR2 YSYEKL. The J segment lost 4 bases and the V segment lost 3 bases, leaving 7 bases of the junction unmatched. This CDR3 is 16 amino acids long. DNA for the CDR3: TGCGCCAGCAGCCAGGGTGGACAGGGGGCCATCTATGGCTACACCTTC. Residues: CASSQGGQGAIYGYTF.

DNA of the CDR3: TGTGCCAGCAGCCCAGGCACTGAAGCTTTCTTT. As protein: CASSPGTEAFF. The gene calls are TRBV13 and TRBJ1-1; D is unclear. V was cut by 5 bases and J by 4 bases, with 5 bases left in between. The germline V gene encodes CDR1 PRHDT and CDR2 FYEKMQ (reference sequence). The CDR3 length is 11 residues.

V and J are TRBV5-1 and TRBJ2-2; 7 bases fit TRBD1. J gave up 6 bases and V 4 bases, and 9 bases lay outside the gene matches. This CDR3 spans 15 amino acids. The V gene's germline CDR1 is SGHRS and CDR2 YFSETQ. The CDR3 protein is CASSPWDSNSGELFF. The CDR3 nucleotides read TGCGCCAGCAGCCCGTGGGACAGTAATTCCGGGGAGCTGTTTTTT. The variable domain in full, completed from reference TRBV5-1 and TRBJ2-2, reads KAGVTQTPRYLIKTRGQQVTLSCSPISGHRSVSWYQQTPGQGLQFLFEYFSETQRNKGNFPGRFSGRQFSNSRSEMNVSTLELGDSALYLCASSPWDSNSGELFFGEGSRLTVL.

Points on this clone: One end of the junction varies from germline; a read error may be responsible. This chain uses TRBV5-1 with TRBJ2-3; D ambiguous. The CDR3 is 14 amino acids. Germline lookup yields CDR1 SGHRS and CDR2 YFSETQ. CDR3 sequence reads: CTSSLRGTTDTQYF. The CDR3 region has the DNA TGCACCAGCAGCTTGCGTGGCACCACAGATACGCAGTATTTT.

The chain couples TRBV7-9 to TRBJ1-5; possibly TRBD1 for D (5 bases). Trimming shortened V by 6 bases and J by 0 bases, and 15 bases separated the two germline ends. CDR1 is SEHNR, CDR2 FQNEAQ, per germline (reference sequence). This CDR3 contains 16 residues. CDR3 region: CASSSRQQYSNQPQHF. CDR3 DNA: TGTGCCAGCAGTTCTAGACAGCAGTATAGCAATCAGCCCCAGCATTTT.

This chain joins TRBV4-1 and TRBJ1-5; a possible D gene is TRBD1 (6 bases). Germline CDR1 MGHRA, CDR2 YSYEKL. The CDR3 length is 16 residues. V shed 6 bases and J shed 5 bases, with 20 bases lying between them. CDR3 sequence (DNA): TGCGCCAGCAGTCCGCGGACGGGGGGCGAGCATCAGCCCCAGCATTTT. Its translation is CASSPRTGGEHQPQHF.

The rearrangement joins TRBV6-5 to TRBJ1-1; D might be TRBD1 (6 bases). V was pared by 0 bases and J by 7 bases, with 15 bases between. The CDR3 is 15 residues long. Germline V gene lookup returns CDR1 MNHEY and CDR2 SVGAGI. The CDR3 sequence: CASSYSARGPSEAFF. The CDR3 nucleotides read TGTGCCAGCAGTTACTCCGCCAGGGGTCCCAGTGAAGCTTTCTTT.

The genes are TRBV19 and TRBJ1-1; TRBD1 aligns across 7 bases. The CDR3 is made up of 13 amino acids. The germline gives CDR1 LNHDA, CDR2 SQIVND (reference sequence). V shed 5 bases and J 3 bases; nucleotides not matched to a gene: 3. The CDR3 DNA is TGTGCCAGTAGTGCAACAGGGGACACTGAAGCTTTCTTT. Amino acid sequence: CASSATGDTEAFF.

This chain links TRBV7-2 with TRBJ1-5; D is ambiguous. Between the trimmed V and J ends, which lost 1 base and 0 bases, there was a span of 7 bases. Germline V gene data show CDR1 as SGHTA and CDR2 as FQGNSA. This CDR3 contains 15 residues. The CDR3 here is CASSLGDFSNQPQHF. In DNA form, the CDR3 reads TGTGCCAGCAGCTTAGGAGATTTTAGCAATCAGCCCCAGCATTTT.

J is TRBJ1-5 and V is TRBV29-1; 8 bases match TRBD1. The CDR3 length is 14 residues. CDR1 and CDR2 from the germline V gene are SQVTM and ANQGSEA. J gave up 0 bases and V 4 bases, and 2 bases lay outside the gene matches. The DNA for the CDR3 is TGCAGCGTTGGACAGGGGAATAGCAATCAGCCCCAGCATTTT. It yields the protein CSVGQGNSNQPQHF.

V gene TRBV4-1 combines with J gene TRBJ1-2, with 9 positions matching TRBD1. Germline CDR1 reads MGHRA; CDR2 reads YSYEKL. V lost 4 bases and J lost 0; bases outside the gene matches: 12. The CDR3 has 18 amino acids. CDR3 amino acids: CASSRPGQGDFANYGYTF. The CDR3 DNA follows: TGCGCCAGCAGCCGACCGGGACAGGGAGATTTTGCTAACTATGGCTACACCTTC.

This chain uses TRBV7-9 with TRBJ2-7; 10 positions match TRBD1. Trimming removed 7 bases from V and 4 bases from J; junction bases left unmatched: 4. This CDR3 region has 13 residues. CDR1 is SEHNR and CDR2 is FQNEAQ in the germline V gene (reference sequence). The CDR3 reads CASISGQGYEQYF. DNA for the CDR3: TGTGCCAGCATCTCGGGACAGGGGTACGAGCAGTACTTC.

The chain uses TRBV5-6 and TRBJ1-6; D not resolved. Germline CDR1 is SGHDT and CDR2 is YYEEEE. The CDR3 loop spans 15 amino acids. The ends were cut back, 3 bases at V and 5 bases at J, with 12 bases in the middle. The CDR3 DNA is TGTGCCAGCAGCTATGGAGGGCCCCATAATTCACCCCTCCACTTT. Its protein product is CASSYGGPHNSPLHF.

V usage is TRBV9 and J usage is TRBJ2-5, with 10 bases that match TRBD2. The CDR3 is made up of 15 amino acids. The V and J ends lost 3 bases and 2 bases, in that order; junction bases with no gene match: 4. CDR1 is SGDLS, CDR2 YYNGEE, per germline. The CDR3 loop is CASSERGGRQETQYF. As DNA, the CDR3 is TGTGCCAGCAGCGAGCGGGGGGGTAGACAAGAGACCCAGTACTTC. Full variable domain (rest looked up from reference TRBV9 and TRBJ2-5): DSGVTQTPKHLITATGQRVTLRCSPRSGDLSVYWYQQSLDQGLQFLIQYYNGEERAKGNILERFSAQQFPDLHSELNLSSLELGDSALYFCASSERGGRQETQYFGPGTRLLVL.

J is TRBJ2-7 and V is TRBV7-2; 10 bases fit TRBD2. Germline CDR1 and CDR2: SGHTA and FQGNSA. V shed 5 bases and J 7 bases; nucleotides not matched to a gene: 8. CDR3 length: 14 residues. CDR3 nucleotides: TGTGCCAGCAGCCTATGGACTAGCGGTTTGGAGCAGTACTTC. It yields the protein CASSLWTSGLEQYF.